The clone carrying this T cell receptor beta chain was detected many times. What it binds is unknown. This sample stems from a study of T cells in Graves' hyperthyroidism and ophthalmopathy. Overall study findings and caveats: The majority of expanded thyroid clonotypes above 0.001 also appeared in blood. Ophthalmopathy onset followed model prediction by a median approximately six months. Stable hyperthyroidism was separated from ophthalmopathy by a model based on 13 V-J features.

TCR beta CDR3 region amplification was performed from RNA transcripts. RT-PCR in the first round (using the HTBI primer set) targeted the TCR CDR3. TCRdb itself ran the multiplex PCR reads through MiXCR, one entry per CDR3 protein. The repertoire holds almost 500,000 distinct CDR3 sequences, around a fifth seen once, with around 54% in the top ten. Ophthalmopathy patients had moderate-to-severe active disease, CAS ≥3, NOSPECS ≥4, and disease duration under 3 months. This CDR3 is 14 amino acids long. Germline V lookup: CDR1 SNHLY, CDR2 FYNNEI. The ends were cut back, 2 bases at V and 6 bases at J, with 10 bases in the middle.

The chain carries TRBV2 and TRBJ2-2; D remains ambiguous. The origin of this receptor is a woman between 65 and 79 years old with Graves' ophthalmopathy. Input material: blood. The CDR3 DNA follows: TGTGCCAGCAGTGAAACCCATGGGCCCGGGGAGCTGTTTTTT. Translated, it gives CASSETHGPGELFF.